This TCR beta chain was found in a study of cytotoxic CD8 clonotypes in ibrutinib-treated CLL. Study-level findings and limits: Public clonotypes, rarely seen, contracted or held steady on treatment.

This clone was counted only a few times. Its cognate antigen is unknown. Trimming removed 3 bases at V and 3 bases at J, with 11 bases between. This CDR3 is built from 14 residues. The germline V gene has CDR1 MGHRA and CDR2 YSYEKL. Assay: immunoSEQ multiplex PCR; the TCRdb copy retains only in-frame clones and omits some. The sample lists about 76,000 clones; around four fifths were seen once. This rearrangement joins TRBV4-1 to TRBJ1-1, with unresolved D. The specimen comprised PBMCs, sampled after 24 months of ibrutinib treatment. The TCR was taken from a human donor with chronic lymphocytic leukemia. CDR3 loop: CASSHLGEYTEAFF. CDR3 nucleotide sequence: TGCGCCAGCAGCCACCTCGGGGAATACACTGAAGCTTTCTTT.